Listed below are T cell receptor beta chains from one sample, sequenced in a study of blood T cell repertoires in COVID-19. Generated by immunoSEQ multiplex PCR, the TCRdb table keeps only in-frame clones and is missing some. The sample lists about 520,000 clones, 70% to 90% occurring once. What was sequenced was peripheral blood. These receptors originate from a human donor in a cohort sampled during active COVID-19. Each CDR3 is given with its conserved first and last residue.

>TRBJ2-6|TRBV6-5
CATSRGAGANVLTF
>TRBJ2-1|TRBV3-1/TRBV3-2
CASSPGGASVYNEQFF
>TRBJ1-5|TRBV19
CASVPLGYSNQPQHF
>TRBJ1-1|TRBV27
CASRTTYGTGGGENTEAFF
>TRBJ2-3|TRBV6-2/TRBV6-3
CASSRLAGGIDTQYF
>TRBJ2-1|TRBV6-2/TRBV6-3
CASSYSPSLAGSYNEQFF
>TRBJ2-2|TRBV7-2
CASSLAGRTSGGELFF
>TRBJ2-1|TRBV10-3
CAISWTSGGGNEQFF
>TRBJ2-1|TRBV2
CASSFLSNEQFF
>TRBJ1-2|TRBV30
CAWRGTRGDTNYGYTF
>TRBJ2-3|TRBV7-2
CASSLKREPDTQYF
>TRBJ1-2|TRBV2
CASSEQDRGNGYTF
>TRBJ2-3|TRBV30
CAWETSGRADTQYF
>TRBJ1-1|TRBV10-2
CASEAGGGRRTEAFF
>TRBJ1-2|TRBV19
CASSILNYGYTF
>TRBJ2-3|TRBV4-3
CASSQDGLDTQYF
>TRBJ2-7|TRBV5-1
CASKTVPSYEQYF
>TRBJ1-5|TRBV5-4
CASSLGTGNQPQHF
>TRBJ1-2|TRBV29-1
CSVDSGQGNYGYTF
>TRBJ1-2|TRBV7-8
CASSLAAEFYGYTF
>TRBJ2-7|TRBV7-2
CASSLVSGSSYEQYF
>TRBJ2-7|TRBV21-1
CASSNSGGNSYEQYF
>TRBJ1-3|TRBV3-1/TRBV3-2
CASRTGFQGAGTGNTIYF
>TRBJ1-1|TRBV29-1
CSVGAGQAIRGTEAFF
>TRBJ1-4|TRBV19
CASSPGTGINEKLFF
>TRBJ1-2|TRBV5-5
CASSTTGGTNYGYTF
>TRBJ2-3|TRBV29-1
CSVSTRDREGDTQYF
>TRBJ2-1|TRBV2
CASSGPGRRSYNEQFF
>TRBJ2-2|TRBV9
CASSASGSDTGELFF
>TRBJ2-7|TRBV19
CASRGLAGGPGEQYF
>TRBJ1-1|TRBV4-2
CASSPTGLRTEAFF
>TRBJ2-2|TRBV5-1
CASSPTGGAGNTGELFF
>TRBJ1-5|TRBV9
CASSATGTREPQHF
>TRBJ1-1|TRBV6-5
CASSYSFSGNTEAFF
>TRBJ2-2|TRBV6-2/TRBV6-3
CASSYGTTNTGELFF
>TRBJ2-3|TRBV30
CAWSVGLAGGRPDTQYF
>TRBJ2-2|TRBV6-2/TRBV6-3
CASSYGGGGTGELFF
>TRBJ2-7|TRBV14
CASSQERNYEQYF
>TRBJ2-1|TRBV7-3
CASSLQAGGPGEQFF
>TRBJ1-1|TRBV21-1
CASSSGGRGNTEAFF
>TRBJ1-2|TRBV19
CASSLTSDYGYTF
>TRBJ2-7|TRBV5-4
CASSPGQGPYEQYF